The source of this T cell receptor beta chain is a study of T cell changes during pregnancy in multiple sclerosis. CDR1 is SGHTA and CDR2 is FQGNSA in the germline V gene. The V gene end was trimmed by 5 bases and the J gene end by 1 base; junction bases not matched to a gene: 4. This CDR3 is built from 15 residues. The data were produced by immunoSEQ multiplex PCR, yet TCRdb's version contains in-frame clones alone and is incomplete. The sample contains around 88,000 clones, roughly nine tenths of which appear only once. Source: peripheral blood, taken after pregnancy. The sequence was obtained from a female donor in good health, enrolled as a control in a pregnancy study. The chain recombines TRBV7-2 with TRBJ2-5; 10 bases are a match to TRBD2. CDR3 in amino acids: CASSVGTSVQETQYF. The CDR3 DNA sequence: TGTGCCAGCAGCGTCGGGACTAGCGTCCAAGAGACCCAGTACTTC.